Below, 25 T cell receptor beta chains from the same sample are listed, as sequenced in a study of blood T cell repertoires in COVID-19. Sequencing was performed with immunoSEQ multiplex PCR; in TCRdb, only in-frame clones are kept and a portion is missing. The repertoire holds 50,000 to 60,000 clones, more than 90% seen once, with nearly 10% in the top ten. The sequencing input was peripheral blood. All receptors come from a woman over 75 with acute or convalescent COVID-19.

This chain joins TRBV5-6 and TRBJ1-1; possible D gene TRBD1, 6 bases. Germline CDR1 and CDR2: SGHDT and YYEEEE. The CDR3 consists of 16 residues. Trimming took off 4 bases at V and 1 base at J, with 17 bases between the two ends. CDR3 DNA: TGTGCCAGCAGCCCCCCGGCGGCGGGGGCGAACACTGAAGCTTTCTTT. Its translation: CASSPPAAGANTEAFF.

The CDR3 DNA sequence: TGTGCCAGCAGTTCTGAAGGAGGCAATCAGCCCCAGCATTTT. Its protein is CASSSEGGNQPQHF. This chain joins TRBV6-4 and TRBJ1-5; D unresolved. Per germline, CDR1 MRHNA and CDR2 SNTAGT. The CDR3 contains 14 residues. V lost 5 bases, J lost 2 bases, and 10 bases lay in between.

This rearrangement joins TRBV11-3 to TRBJ1-1; no definite D call. V gave up 5 bases and J gave up 1 base, with 8 bases separating them. The CDR3 contains 13 residues. From germline, CDR1 is SGHNT and CDR2 YENEEA. CDR3 sequence reads: CASSPPGNTEAFF. CDR3 nucleotides: TGTGCCAGCAGCCCCCCGGGGAACACTGAAGCTTTCTTT. The whole variable domain, filled in from reference TRBV11-3 and TRBJ1-1, reads EAGVVQSPRYKIIEKKQPVAFWCNPISGHNTLYWYLQNLGQGPELLIRYENEEAVDDSQLPKDRFSAERLKGVDSTLKIQPAELGDSAVYLCASSPPGNTEAFFGQGTRLTVV.

The chain uses TRBV21-1 and TRBJ1-6; the D segment call TRBD1 is taken from the table without a DNA check. TRBV21-1 is deemed a pseudogene. This CDR3 is built from 14 residues. CDR3 bases: TGTGCCAGCAGCAGCAGTAACAGGAATTCACCCCTCCACTTT. Translation: CASSSSNRNSPLHF.

The rearrangement uses TRBV5-1 and TRBJ2-1; weak D call: TRBD1 (6 bases). The germline CDR1 and CDR2 sequences are SGHRS and YFSETQ. The ends were cut back, 4 bases at V and 7 bases at J, with 12 bases in the middle. The CDR3 covers 13 residues. CDR3 amino acids: CASSPHGQNEQFF. The CDR3 DNA sequence: TGCGCCAGCAGCCCCCATGGACAGAATGAGCAGTTCTTC. The full variable domain, rest sourced from reference TRBV5-1 and TRBJ2-1, is KAGVTQTPRYLIKTRGQQVTLSCSPISGHRSVSWYQQTPGQGLQFLFEYFSETQRNKGNFPGRFSGRQFSNSRSEMNVSTLELGDSALYLCASSPHGQNEQFFGPGTRLTVL.

The DNA for the CDR3 is TGCGCCAGCAGTGAGTGTAATAGCGGGAGAGGAGATACGCAGTATTTT. Translation gives CASSECNSGRGDTQYF. The chain combines TRBV10-1 with TRBJ2-3, with 9 bases aligning to TRBD2. V shed 1 base, J shed 5 bases, and the junction held 7 bases outside the gene matches. The germline CDR1 and CDR2 sequences are WNHNN and SYGVQD (reference sequence). The CDR3 length is 16 residues.

The V and J genes are TRBV19 and TRBJ1-4, with TRBD1 matching over 10 bases. In germline, CDR1 is LNHDA, CDR2 SQIVND (reference sequence). Trimming took 1 base from V and 8 from J; bases not matched to a gene: 10. The CDR3 has 17 amino acids. The CDR3 coding sequence is TGTGCCAGTAGTATAGCTCTGCGGACAGGGGGGGACGAAAAACTGTTTTTT. This encodes CASSIALRTGGDEKLFF. Drawing the rest from reference TRBV19 and TRBJ1-4, the complete variable domain is DGGITQSPKYLFRKEGQNVTLSCEQNLNHDAMYWYRQDPGQGLRLIYYSQIVNDFQKGDIAEGYSVSREKKESFPLTVTSAQKNPTAFYLCASSIALRTGGDEKLFFGSGTQLSVL.

The chain combines TRBV7-9 with TRBJ1-1; no clear D. This CDR3 comprises 15 residues. Germline-derived CDR1 and CDR2 are SEHNR and FQNEAQ (reference sequence). V lost 5 bases and J lost 5, with 18 bases in between. CDR3 protein: CASSRLYPRPTEAFF. The CDR3 DNA reads TGTGCCAGCAGCCGCCTCTACCCCAGGCCTACTGAAGCTTTCTTT.

This clone was seen once. The V gene is TRBV5-1, the J gene TRBJ2-1; 14 bases agree with TRBD2. From germline, CDR1 is SGHRS and CDR2 YFSETQ. The V segment lost 2 bases and the J segment 6 bases; nucleotides outside the gene matches: 4. CDR3 size: 16 residues. CDR3 residues: CASSLAGTSGSNEQFF. The CDR3 DNA reads as TGCGCCAGCAGCTTAGCGGGGACTAGCGGGAGCAATGAGCAGTTCTTC. The full variable domain, completed using reference TRBV5-1 and TRBJ2-1, is KAGVTQTPRYLIKTRGQQVTLSCSPISGHRSVSWYQQTPGQGLQFLFEYFSETQRNKGNFPGRFSGRQFSNSRSEMNVSTLELGDSALYLCASSLAGTSGSNEQFFGPGTRLTVL.

The J gene is TRBJ1-1, the V gene TRBV18; D is possibly TRBD1 (5 bases). The CDR3 sequence is 17 residues long. Germline V gene data show CDR1 as KGHSH and CDR2 as LQKENI. V lost 2 bases and J 0 bases, leaving 16 bases between the germline ends. The CDR3: CASSPAGGARVNTEAFF. For the CDR3, the DNA is TGTGCCAGCTCACCAGCGGGGGGTGCCCGGGTGAACACTGAAGCTTTCTTT. The full variable domain, with the rest looked up from reference TRBV18 and TRBJ1-1, is NAGVMQNPRHLVRRRGQEARLRCSPMKGHSHVYWYRQLPEEGLKFMVYLQKENIIDESGMPKERFSAEFPKEGPSILRIQQVVRGDSAAYFCASSPAGGARVNTEAFFGQGTRLTVV.

The chain uses TRBV7-9 and TRBJ1-1; TRBD1 matches 9 bases. This CDR3 is built from 15 residues. Germline assignment: CDR1 SEHNR and CDR2 FQNEAQ (reference sequence). V lost 4 bases, J lost 5 bases, and 8 bases stayed unmatched. The CDR3 sequence is CASSSRTGDSTEAFF. Written as DNA, the CDR3 is TGTGCCAGCAGCTCACGGACAGGGGATTCAACTGAAGCTTTCTTT. The full variable domain, with the rest looked up from reference TRBV7-9 and TRBJ1-1, is DTGVSQNPRHKITKRGQNVTFRCDPISEHNRLYWYRQTLGQGPEFLTYFQNEAQLEKSRLLSDRFSAERPKGSFSTLEIQRTEQGDSAMYLCASSSRTGDSTEAFFGQGTRLTVV.

The chain joins TRBV6-5 to TRBJ2-3, with D unclear. Germline V CDR1 and CDR2: MNHEY, SVGAGI. The CDR3 sequence is 13 residues long. Trimming left V 2 bases short and J 8 bases short, with 11 bases between. The DNA of the CDR3 is TGTGCCAGCAGTTACCCCATGACGGGTACGCAGTATTTT. Encoded protein: CASSYPMTGTQYF.

This clone showed up just a few times. CDR3 in DNA: TGTGCCAGCAGTTTCTCTCAGGTGAACACTGAAGCTTTCTTT. Its translation: CASSFSQVNTEAFF. J is TRBJ1-1 and V is TRBV2; D ambiguous. The CDR3 covers 14 residues. V gave up 5 bases and J gave up 0 bases, with 10 bases separating them. Germline CDR1 is SNHLY and CDR2 is FYNNEI.

The V call is TRBV4-2, the J call TRBJ1-2; TRBD1 matches at 8 bases. V shed 0 bases, J shed 8 bases, and the junction held 8 bases outside the gene matches. This CDR3 is built from 15 residues. CDR1 is LGHNA, CDR2 YNFKEQ, per germline. The CDR3 DNA is TGTGCCAGCAGCCAAGATAGAGCAGGGGGCGACGGCTACACCTTC. This sequence encodes CASSQDRAGGDGYTF.

This clone was seen a few times. This chain joins TRBV19 and TRBJ1-2; the D is unclear. Germline V CDR1 and CDR2: LNHDA, SQIVND (reference sequence). The CDR3 is 14 amino acids. Trimming took 7 bases from V and 4 from J, leaving 16 bases between them. CDR3 DNA sequence: TGTGCCAGTACCCGGGCCATGGGAGGCTATGGCTACACCTTC. Translated, it gives CASTRAMGGYGYTF.

The V gene is TRBV19, the J gene TRBJ1-5; the match to TRBD1 covers 9 bases. J lost 2 bases, V lost 3 bases, and 23 bases had no gene match. Per germline, CDR1 LNHDA and CDR2 SQIVND (reference sequence). This CDR3 spans 22 amino acids. The CDR3 reads CASSIDGSRGWTGAKRNQPQHF. The CDR3 coding sequence is TGTGCCAGTAGTATCGATGGGTCCCGTGGTTGGACAGGGGCCAAGCGCAATCAGCCCCAGCATTTT.

This clone was detected once. V gene TRBV6-4 combines with J gene TRBJ2-1, with TRBD2 identical over 8 bases. Germline CDR1 MRHNA, CDR2 SNTAGT. CDR3 length: 17 residues. V was clipped by 7 bases and J by 9 bases; unmatched bases: 20. CDR3 amino acids: CASTNRGLAGFLAEQFF. For the CDR3, the DNA is TGTGCCAGCACCAATCGGGGGTTAGCGGGATTTTTGGCTGAGCAGTTCTTC.

The chain joins TRBV5-1 to TRBJ2-7, with TRBD2 identical over 11 bases. This CDR3 is built from 15 residues. Germline CDR1 reads SGHRS; CDR2 reads YFSETQ. The V and J ends lost 4 bases and 2 bases, in that order; junction bases with no gene match: 5. The CDR3 loop reads CASSLVAGGPYEQYF. In DNA, the CDR3 is TGCGCCAGCAGCCTGGTAGCGGGAGGGCCCTACGAGCAGTACTTC. Filled out from reference TRBV5-1 and TRBJ2-7, the complete variable domain reads KAGVTQTPRYLIKTRGQQVTLSCSPISGHRSVSWYQQTPGQGLQFLFEYFSETQRNKGNFPGRFSGRQFSNSRSEMNVSTLELGDSALYLCASSLVAGGPYEQYFGPGTRLTVT.

This chain uses TRBV29-1 with TRBJ1-2; possibly TRBD1 for D (6 bases). With 7 bases removed from V and 9 bases from J, the gap between germline ends came to 15 bases. This CDR3 is built from 11 residues. Germline assignment: CDR1 SQVTM and CDR2 ANQGSEA. CDR3 amino acids: CSDFTGYSYTF. In DNA, the CDR3 is TGCAGCGACTTTACAGGGTATAGCTACACCTTC.

The V gene is TRBV19, the J gene TRBJ1-5; the D is unclear. This CDR3 region has 12 residues. The germline CDR1 and CDR2 sequences are LNHDA and SQIVND (reference sequence). Trimming took off 5 bases at V and 5 bases at J, with 7 bases between the two ends. CDR3 sequence: CASSPNYQPQHF. The CDR3 bases are TGTGCCAGTAGTCCCAATTATCAGCCCCAGCATTTT.

The V gene is TRBV30, the J gene TRBJ2-3; 8 bases agree with TRBD2. In germline, CDR1 is GTSNPN, CDR2 SVGIG (reference sequence). After removal of 8 bases from V and 2 bases from J, the junction contained 18 bases not matched to a gene. This CDR3 comprises 17 residues. This CDR3 reads CATQSGRGGRATDTQYF. CDR3 DNA sequence: TGTGCCACCCAAAGCGGGAGAGGAGGGAGGGCCACAGATACGCAGTATTTT.

The CDR3 DNA follows: TGTGCCTGGAGTGTACTCGGAGGACAGGGGAATTCACCCCTCCACTTT. This translates into CAWSVLGGQGNSPLHF. This chain links TRBV30 with TRBJ1-6; 9 bases match TRBD1. Germline CDR1 reads GTSNPN; CDR2 reads SVGIG (reference sequence). V dropped 0 bases and J dropped 7; count of bases not matched to a gene: 7. The CDR3 covers 16 residues.

The rearrangement links TRBV6-9 to TRBJ2-6, with TRBD1 identical over 12 bases. V lost 2 bases, J lost 3 bases, and 8 bases stayed unmatched. The CDR3 runs 19 residues. CDR1 is MNHGY and CDR2 is SVAAGI in the germline V gene. CDR3 sequence reads: CASSYHRDRGLGGANVLTF. CDR3 nucleotides: TGTGCCAGCAGTTATCACCGGGACAGGGGGCTAGGTGGGGCCAACGTCCTGACTTTC.

This chain joins TRBV10-3 and TRBJ1-2, with D perhaps TRBD1 (6 bases). Per the germline V gene, CDR1 is ENHRY and CDR2 is SYGVKD. There are 15 residues in the CDR3. V was clipped by 0 bases and J by 1 base, with 9 bases between them. The DNA of the CDR3 is TGTGCCATCAGTGAGTCGGGCAGGGGTAACTATGGCTACACCTTC. Residues: CAISESGRGNYGYTF.

This sequence joins TRBV5-1 and TRBJ2-1; D possibly corresponds to TRBD2 (5 bases). The CDR3 spans 16 residues. The V end was cut by 1 base, the J end by 4 bases, with 15 bases between. From germline, CDR1 is SGHRS and CDR2 YFSETQ. The CDR3 DNA reads TGCGCCAGCAGCTTGCTTGGCAGGACGGGGTACAATGAGCAGTTCTTC. This codes for CASSLLGRTGYNEQFF.